The rows below give T cell receptor beta chains drawn from one sample of a study of early T cells in non-severe SARS-CoV-2 infection. Each CDR3 protein gets one entry after TCRdb re-called the 5' RACE reads with MiXCR. In the table there are tens of thousands of distinct CDR3 sequences, less than 6.5% of which are singletons. Sequenced here: whole blood, sampled at baseline. The receptor set was obtained from an adult who was a healthcare worker with PCR-confirmed SARS-CoV-2 infection or an uninfected control (not recorded which). CDR3s include the opening cysteine and the closing phenylalanine or tryptophan. Fields, in order: clone size, D gene, J gene, V gene, CDR3 protein, CDR3 DNA. The D gene is left open where the match is weak. Expanded clones get a size class; other rows say once, few or many, or leave the size out.

size: -
D: -
J: TRBJ1-1
V: TRBV7-8
CDR3: CASSWTENTEAFF
DNA: TGTGCCAGCAGCTGGACAGAGAACACTGAAGCTTTCTTT

size: many
D: -
J: TRBJ2-7
V: TRBV11-2
CDR3: CASSLYKGPAYEQYF
DNA: TGTGCCAGCAGCTTATATAAGGGACCAGCCTACGAGCAGTACTTC

size: many
D: TRBD1
J: TRBJ1-6
V: TRBV19
CDR3: CASSLQGASPLHF
DNA: TGTGCCAGTAGCCTACAGGGGGCTTCACCCCTCCACTTT

size: many
D: -
J: TRBJ1-1
V: TRBV13
CDR3: CASSFNPGKAFF
DNA: TGTGCCAGCAGCTTTAATCCAGGGAAGGCTTTCTTT

size: few
D: -
J: TRBJ2-1
V: TRBV24-1
CDR3: CATSDPTGWGEQFF
DNA: TGTGCCACCAGTGATCCGACAGGCTGGGGTGAGCAGTTCTTC

size: many
D: -
J: TRBJ2-1
V: TRBV11-3
CDR3: CASSLAGTSSYNEQFF
DNA: TGTGCCAGCAGCTTAGCAGGCACCAGCTCCTACAATGAGCAGTTCTTC

size: many
D: -
J: TRBJ1-3
V: TRBV30
CDR3: CAWMGAAGNTIYF
DNA: TGTGCCTGGATGGGGGCGGCAGGAAACACCATATATTTT

size: many
D: -
J: TRBJ1-2
V: TRBV3-1
CDR3: CASSQDPSFLGGYTF
DNA: TGTGCCAGCAGCCAAGACCCTAGTTTCCTCGGAGGCTACACCTTC

size: -
D: -
J: TRBJ2-3
V: TRBV5-1
CDR3: CVSSVGLVGTDTQYF
DNA: TGCGTCAGCAGCGTGGGACTGGTCGGGACAGATACGCAGTATTTT

size: -
D: -
J: TRBJ2-3
V: TRBV3-1
CDR3: CASSQDPAAVDTQYF
DNA: TGTGCCAGCAGCCAAGATCCAGCCGCCGTAGATACGCAGTATTTT

size: few
D: -
J: TRBJ2-3
V: TRBV7-6
CDR3: CASRRDPIDTDTQYF
DNA: TGTGCCAGCAGGCGGGACCCGATCGATACAGATACGCAGTATTTT

size: few
D: -
J: TRBJ2-7
V: TRBV6-5
CDR3: CASSYSIYGGNEQYF
DNA: TGTGCCAGCAGTTACTCGATATACGGAGGGAACGAGCAGTACTTC

size: -
D: -
J: TRBJ2-2
V: TRBV7-3
CDR3: CASSLTYTGELFF
DNA: TGTGCCAGCAGCCTTACCTACACCGGGGAGCTGTTTTTT

size: many
D: -
J: TRBJ1-1
V: TRBV7-2
CDR3: CASLIYALPEAFF
DNA: TGTGCCAGCTTGATCTATGCGTTACCTGAAGCTTTCTTT

size: -
D: TRBD1
J: TRBJ1-4
V: TRBV20-1
CDR3: CSAPDRVNEKLFF
DNA: TGCAGTGCCCCAGACAGGGTTAATGAAAAACTGTTTTTT

size: many
D: -
J: TRBJ2-7
V: TRBV12-3/TRBV12-4
CDR3: CASSLSGASLEQYF
DNA: TGTGCCAGCAGTTTATCGGGGGCGTCTCTCGAGCAGTACTTC

size: -
D: -
J: TRBJ2-3
V: TRBV19
CDR3: CASSHLAAGTDTQYF
DNA: TGTGCCAGTAGTCACCTCGCCGCCGGAACAGATACGCAGTATTTT

size: few
D: TRBD1
J: TRBJ2-3
V: TRBV11-1
CDR3: CASSSGTDLATDTQYF
DNA: TGTGCCAGCAGCTCTGGGACAGACTTAGCCACAGATACGCAGTATTTT

size: -
D: -
J: TRBJ2-7
V: TRBV20-1
CDR3: CSALAAHEQYF
DNA: TGCAGTGCTCTGGCTGCCCACGAGCAGTACTTC

size: many
D: TRBD1
J: TRBJ1-5
V: TRBV29-1
CDR3: CSAMTGAASGNQPQHF
DNA: TGCAGCGCTATGACAGGGGCCGCATCTGGCAATCAGCCCCAGCATTTT

size: few
D: -
J: TRBJ2-7
V: TRBV15
CDR3: CATSRDHTPLYASYEQYF
DNA: TGTGCCACCAGCAGAGACCACACCCCCCTTTATGCGTCCTACGAGCAGTACTTC

size: many
D: -
J: TRBJ2-3
V: TRBV20-1
CDR3: CSASWPSVLTDTQYF
DNA: TGCAGTGCTAGTTGGCCTAGCGTTTTGACAGATACGCAGTATTTT

size: -
D: -
J: TRBJ2-5
V: TRBV29-1
CDR3: CSAVGRGTQYF
DNA: TGCAGCGCCGTTGGGCGGGGGACCCAGTACTTC

size: many
D: -
J: TRBJ2-7
V: TRBV20-1
CDR3: CSARSEGGLGTEEQYF
DNA: TGCAGTGCTAGAAGTGAAGGGGGACTGGGAACTGAAGAGCAGTACTTC

size: many
D: -
J: TRBJ2-3
V: TRBV27
CDR3: CASALGLSDTDTQYF
DNA: TGTGCCAGCGCTCTCGGTCTTAGCGACACAGATACGCAGTATTTT

size: many
D: TRBD2
J: TRBJ2-1
V: TRBV10-2
CDR3: CASSEVNLGTTYNEQFF
DNA: TGCGCCAGCAGTGAGGTAAACCTCGGGACTACCTACAATGAGCAGTTCTTC

size: few
D: -
J: TRBJ2-1
V: TRBV28
CDR3: CASSQDGNEQFF
DNA: TGTGCCAGCAGCCAGGACGGAAATGAGCAGTTCTTC

size: few
D: TRBD1
J: TRBJ2-7
V: TRBV7-9
CDR3: CASSSLRQGNWYEQYF
DNA: TGTGCCAGCAGCTCCTTAAGACAGGGAAATTGGTACGAGCAGTACTTC

size: few
D: TRBD1
J: TRBJ1-1
V: TRBV12-3/TRBV12-4
CDR3: CAIRGGQMNTEAFF
DNA: TGTGCCATCAGGGGGGGGCAGATGAACACTGAAGCTTTCTTT

size: many
D: TRBD1
J: TRBJ1-5
V: TRBV27
CDR3: CASSQGVVNSNQPQHF
DNA: TGTGCCAGCAGCCAGGGGGTAGTTAATAGCAATCAGCCCCAGCATTTT

size: many
D: TRBD1
J: TRBJ2-5
V: TRBV6-2/TRBV6-3
CDR3: CASSRTRDSTQETQYF
DNA: TGTGCCAGCAGTAGAACCCGGGACAGCACACAAGAGACCCAGTACTTC

size: -
D: -
J: TRBJ2-4
V: TRBV7-2
CDR3: CASSLTGGNIQYF
DNA: TGTGCCAGCAGCCTTACGGGTGGGAACATTCAGTACTTC

size: -
D: TRBD1
J: TRBJ1-5
V: TRBV4-1
CDR3: CASSRGGQSSSNQPQHF
DNA: TGCGCCAGCAGCCGCGGGGGACAGAGTTCGAGCAATCAGCCCCAGCATTTT

size: many
D: TRBD1
J: TRBJ2-6
V: TRBV2
CDR3: CASSGRDRNYSGANVLTF
DNA: TGTGCCAGCAGTGGACGGGACAGGAATTATTCTGGGGCCAACGTCCTGACTTTC

size: many
D: TRBD2
J: TRBJ2-1
V: TRBV10-3
CDR3: CAISRTSGDNEQFF
DNA: TGTGCCATCAGTAGGACTAGCGGAGACAATGAGCAGTTCTTC

size: many
D: TRBD1
J: TRBJ2-7
V: TRBV29-1
CDR3: CSVAGTVGEQYF
DNA: TGCAGCGTTGCCGGGACAGTAGGGGAGCAGTACTTC

size: few
D: -
J: TRBJ2-1
V: TRBV19
CDR3: CASSIGGTYNEQFF
DNA: TGTGCCAGTAGTATAGGCGGTACCTACAATGAGCAGTTCTTC

size: many
D: -
J: TRBJ2-3
V: TRBV4-1
CDR3: CASSQDSPDTQYF
DNA: TGCGCCAGCAGCCAAGATAGTCCGGATACGCAGTATTTT

size: many
D: -
J: TRBJ2-4
V: TRBV6-5
CDR3: CASSAKPRSAKNIQYF
DNA: TGTGCCAGCAGTGCCAAACCCCGCTCGGCCAAAAACATTCAGTACTTC